Listed here are 22 T cell receptor beta chains from one sample, sequenced in a study of shared clonotypes between healthy human individuals. In the naive CD8 group, cells lacked CD45RO and were positively selected for CCR7, so terminally differentiated effector memory CD45RA+ cells were left out. The table came from immunoSEQ multiplex PCR; TCRdb's copy has only in-frame clones and leaves some out. The sample lists about 1.9 million clones; about 94% were seen once. Sequencing input: naive CD8+ T cells from PBMCs. These receptors were taken from a man younger than 35 in good health. Some clones in this sample may be carry-over from other donors' samples.

On this clone itself: Other DNA sequences in the sample encode the same CDR3. This chain connects TRBV27 to TRBJ2-1; D is ambiguous. Germline loops: CDR1 MNHEY, CDR2 SMNVEV (reference sequence). The CDR3 covers 13 residues. Trimming took 2 bases from V and 7 from J, leaving 9 bases between them. The CDR3 nucleotides are TGTGCCAGCAGTTTAGTGGGTTGGAATGAGCAGTTCTTC. This encodes CASSLVGWNEQFF.

A word on this clone: Other DNA sequences of this sample code for an identical CDR3. This sequence joins TRBV19 and TRBJ2-7, with D perhaps matching TRBD1 or TRBD2 (5 bases each). This CDR3 comprises 13 residues. Trimming took off 5 bases at V and 0 bases at J, with 8 bases between the two ends. Germline assignment: CDR1 LNHDA and CDR2 SQIVND (reference sequence). CDR3 sequence (DNA): TGTGCCAGTAGTCCGGGACCCTCCTACGAGCAGTACTTC. This codes for CASSPGPSYEQYF. Complete variable domain (other parts from reference TRBV19 and TRBJ2-7): DGGITQSPKYLFRKEGQNVTLSCEQNLNHDAMYWYRQDPGQGLRLIYYSQIVNDFQKGDIAEGYSVSREKKESFPLTVTSAQKNPTAFYLCASSPGPSYEQYFGPGTRLTVT.

V usage is TRBV14 and J usage is TRBJ2-1, with 10 nucleotides matching TRBD2. The CDR3 length is 16 residues. After removal of 0 bases from V and 5 bases from J, the junction contained 4 bases not matched to a gene. The V gene's germline CDR1 is SGHDN and CDR2 FVKESK. The CDR3, as DNA: TGTGCCAGCAGCCAAGACAGGACTAGCGGTCACAATGAGCAGTTCTTC. Translating gives CASSQDRTSGHNEQFF.

The rearrangement joins TRBV19 to TRBJ2-3; D is unclear. The V end was cut by 3 bases, the J end by 8 bases, with 9 bases between. Germline V CDR1 and CDR2: LNHDA, SQIVND (reference sequence). The CDR3 totals 12 residues. CDR3 loop: CASSIGTSTQYF. The CDR3, as DNA: TGTGCCAGTAGTATCGGCACCAGTACGCAGTATTTT.

The chain recombines TRBV6-5 with TRBJ2-2; D is uncertain. This CDR3 comprises 15 residues. CDR1 is MNHEY, CDR2 SVGAGI, per germline. V gave up 2 bases and J gave up 6 bases, with 13 bases separating them. CDR3 DNA sequence: TGTGCCAGCAGTTACGACCGATCTGGGGCCGGGGAGCTGTTTTTT. This codes for CASSYDRSGAGELFF.

A single count supports this clone. Other DNA sequences in this sample translate to the same CDR3. This sequence joins TRBV28 and TRBJ1-3, with no clear D. CDR3 length: 13 amino acids. In germline, CDR1 is MDHEN, CDR2 SYDVKM. V lost 2 bases and J 7 bases, leaving 9 bases between the germline ends. Here the CDR3 DNA reads TGTGCCAGCAGTTTAAGTTCGGGGAACACCATATATTTT. It is translated as CASSLSSGNTIYF.

This clone was detected a few times. The CDR3 loop reads CASSLDGGSNQPQHF. The CDR3, as DNA: TGTGCCAGCAGCTTAGATGGGGGGAGCAATCAGCCCCAGCATTTT. V usage is TRBV11-2 and J usage is TRBJ1-5, with D possibly TRBD1 on 5 matching bases. V shed 0 bases and J shed 1 base, with 7 bases lying between them. Germline V gene lookup returns CDR1 SGHAT and CDR2 FQNNGV. The CDR3 loop spans 15 amino acids.

J is TRBJ1-2 and V is TRBV14, with TRBD1 as a possible D gene (5 bases). This CDR3 region has 15 residues. Trimming removed 4 bases at V and 3 bases at J, with 15 bases between. Germline-derived CDR1 and CDR2 are SGHDN and FVKESK. The CDR3 reads CASSPHRGIYYGYTF. The CDR3 DNA sequence: TGTGCCAGCAGCCCTCACCGGGGGATCTACTATGGCTACACCTTC. The complete variable domain, with remaining parts taken from reference TRBV14 and TRBJ1-2, reads EAGVTQFPSHSVIEKGQTVTLRCDPISGHDNLYWYRRVMGKEIKFLLHFVKESKQDESGMPNNRFLAERTGGTYSTLKVQPAELEDSGVYFCASSPHRGIYYGYTFGSGTRLTVV.

As concerns this clone: The same CDR3 also results from other DNA sequences found in this sample. This chain connects TRBV19 to TRBJ2-3; no definite D call. Looked up from germline, CDR1 is LNHDA and CDR2 is SQIVND (reference sequence). The CDR3 spans 14 residues. With 1 base removed from V and 2 bases from J, the gap between germline ends came to 7 bases. CDR3 nucleotides: TGTGCCAGTAGTATAGTCAGCCCCACAGATACGCAGTATTTT. Its protein is CASSIVSPTDTQYF.

The gene calls are TRBV28 and TRBJ2-5, with 7 bases identical to TRBD2. The CDR3 totals 14 residues. Germline assignment: CDR1 MDHEN and CDR2 SYDVKM. The V gene end was trimmed by 7 bases and the J gene end by 4 bases; junction bases not matched to a gene: 9. This chain's CDR3 is CASTYAGVGETQYF. Here the CDR3 DNA reads TGTGCCAGCACATATGCGGGGGTGGGAGAGACCCAGTACTTC.

Details on this clone: The sample contains more than one DNA sequence encoding this CDR3. V gene TRBV6-5 combines with J gene TRBJ2-7; D possibly corresponds to TRBD2 (5 bases). Germline V gives CDR1 MNHEY, CDR2 SVGAGI. V was pared by 2 bases and J by 2 bases, with 10 bases between. The CDR3 has 14 amino acids. CDR3 residues: CASSYDAGPYEQYF. CDR3 bases: TGTGCCAGCAGTTACGACGCGGGTCCCTACGAGCAGTACTTC.

The chain employs TRBV6-1 and TRBJ1-4; D gene ambiguous. The V and J ends lost 4 bases and 6 bases respectively, with 12 bases between them. This CDR3 comprises 14 residues. The germline CDR1 and CDR2 sequences are MNHNS and SASEGT. Here the CDR3 reads CASSALRADEKLFF. CDR3 in DNA: TGTGCCAGCAGTGCTTTGCGGGCAGATGAAAAACTGTTTTTT.

The rearrangement links TRBV27 to TRBJ2-6; no clear D. Germline V gives CDR1 MNHEY, CDR2 SMNVEV (reference sequence). V dropped 3 bases and J dropped 3 bases, with 6 bases sitting between them. The CDR3 runs to 14 residues. The CDR3 sequence: CASSFIVGANVLTF. The CDR3 DNA is TGTGCCAGCAGTTTCATCGTTGGGGCCAACGTCCTGACTTTC.

The rearrangement uses TRBV25-1 and TRBJ2-1, with D hard to call. The V and J ends lost 7 bases and 0 bases respectively, with 16 bases between them. The CDR3 runs to 16 residues. The germline gives CDR1 MGHDK, CDR2 SYGVNS. This CDR3 reads CASTSRAVGSYNEQFF. CDR3 DNA: TGTGCCAGCACCTCTCGGGCGGTGGGCTCCTACAATGAGCAGTTCTTC. Variable domain in full (rest from reference TRBV25-1 and TRBJ2-1): EADIYQTPRYLVIGTGKKITLECSQTMGHDKMYWYQQDPGMELHLIHYSYGVNSTEKGDLSSESTVSRIRTEHFPLTLESARPSHTSQYLCASTSRAVGSYNEQFFGPGTRLTVL.

The rearrangement joins TRBV14 to TRBJ2-7; no clear D gene. This CDR3 contains 14 residues. V was trimmed by 1 base and J by 2 bases, leaving 9 bases between them. Germline-derived CDR1 and CDR2 are SGHDN and FVKESK. Here the CDR3 reads CASSQGRVAYEQYF. DNA of the CDR3: TGTGCCAGCAGCCAAGGACGGGTAGCCTACGAGCAGTACTTC. Drawing the rest from reference TRBV14 and TRBJ2-7, the complete variable domain is EAGVTQFPSHSVIEKGQTVTLRCDPISGHDNLYWYRRVMGKEIKFLLHFVKESKQDESGMPNNRFLAERTGGTYSTLKVQPAELEDSGVYFCASSQGRVAYEQYFGPGTRLTVT.

The chain joins TRBV7-8 to TRBJ1-2, with no clear D. The CDR3 length is 15 residues. V dropped 5 bases and J dropped 2 bases, with 15 bases sitting between them. Germline V gene lookup returns CDR1 SGHVS and CDR2 FQNEAQ. The CDR3 spells CASSHRGERNYGYTF. As DNA, the CDR3 is TGTGCCAGCAGCCATCGCGGGGAGCGGAACTATGGCTACACCTTC.

This clone has only one observation. The V and J genes are TRBV28 and TRBJ1-1, with D uncertain. Trimming left V 3 bases short and J 0 bases short, with 5 bases between. Germline V gene data show CDR1 as MDHEN and CDR2 as SYDVKM. CDR3 length: 13 amino acids. The CDR3 spells CASSFLLNTEAFF. The CDR3 nucleotides are TGTGCCAGCAGTTTCCTATTGAACACTGAAGCTTTCTTT.

The chain couples TRBV7-9 to TRBJ2-1; 12 positions match TRBD1. Germline V CDR1 and CDR2: SEHNR, FQNEAQ (reference sequence). The CDR3 covers 17 residues. Trimming removed 4 bases from V and 4 bases from J; junction bases left unmatched: 8. CDR3 sequence: CASSSTGQGARYNEQFF. The CDR3 coding sequence is TGTGCCAGCAGCTCAACGGGACAGGGGGCGCGATACAATGAGCAGTTCTTC.

As regards this clone: The same CDR3 also results from other DNA sequences found in this sample. The chain is built from TRBV9 and TRBJ2-7; no firm D call. V lost 4 bases to trimming and J lost 4 bases, with 9 bases between them. Germline CDR1 reads SGDLS; CDR2 reads YYNGEE. This CDR3 region has 12 residues. The CDR3 bases are TGTGCCAGCAGCCCGGACGGATACGAGCAGTACTTC. Protein sequence: CASSPDGYEQYF. Using reference TRBV9 and TRBJ2-7 for the parts outside the CDR3, the full variable domain is DSGVTQTPKHLITATGQRVTLRCSPRSGDLSVYWYQQSLDQGLQFLIQYYNGEERAKGNILERFSAQQFPDLHSELNLSSLELGDSALYFCASSPDGYEQYFGPGTRLTVT.

The CDR3 region is CASSFARGGEWTDTQYF. The CDR3 nucleotides read TGTGCCAGCAGCTTCGCTAGAGGAGGGGAGTGGACAGATACGCAGTATTTT. This chain joins TRBV11-2 and TRBJ2-3; TRBD2 might be the D (6 bases). The germline V gene encodes CDR1 SGHAT and CDR2 FQNNGV. V lost 3 bases, J lost 3 bases, and 19 bases lay in between. The CDR3 runs 17 residues. The variable domain in full, completed from reference TRBV11-2 and TRBJ2-3, reads EAGVAQSPRYKIIEKRQSVAFWCNPISGHATLYWYQQILGQGPKLLIQFQNNGVVDDSQLPKDRFSAERLKGVDSTLKIQPAKLEDSAVYLCASSFARGGEWTDTQYFGPGTRLTVL.

The rearrangement links TRBV11-2 to TRBJ2-1, with 7 bases identical to TRBD2. The germline CDR1 and CDR2 sequences are SGHAT and FQNNGV. J was trimmed by 4 bases and V by 5 bases; bases with no gene match: 11. The CDR3 spans 16 residues. CDR3 region: CASSRRDYATYNEQFF. The CDR3 DNA reads TGTGCCAGCAGCAGACGGGACTACGCTACTTACAATGAGCAGTTCTTC.

A remark on this clone: At the DNA level, this CDR3 is encoded by other sequences in the same sample as well. The chain recombines TRBV27 with TRBJ1-2, with D perhaps TRBD1 (5 bases). Trimming stripped 3 bases from V and 4 bases from J, with 9 bases between. Germline assignment: CDR1 MNHEY and CDR2 SMNVEV (reference sequence). This CDR3 is 13 amino acids long. Written as DNA, the CDR3 is TGTGCCAGCAGTTTTGGTCAGGGCTATGGCTACACCTTC. Protein sequence: CASSFGQGYGYTF.